This T cell receptor (beta chain) was recovered during a study of cytomegalovirus exposure and HLA in healthy donors. Broader study findings: Further analysis was carried out later, and it showed several of the most significant clusters appearing linked to common viral pathogens. A later analysis linked a missense DCLRE1C variant to TCR beta V- and J-gene trimming. Further analysis, carried out later, found HLA-associated TCR beta chains more clonally expanded than equally common other chains. Researchers counted 164 TCR beta chains as cytomegalovirus-associated.

The PCR ran on 60 Vbeta and 13 Jbeta primers. Repertoires were generated with immunoSEQ multiplex PCR, while TCRdb's copy carries only in-frame clones and drops some. The sample has around 130,000 clones, about 8.5% seen once. Germline V gives CDR1 SGHTA, CDR2 FQGTGA. Trimming pared 3 bases from V and 3 bases from J, leaving 7 bases between. The CDR3 sequence is 13 residues long. Comment on this clone: Its specificity is unknown.

The specimen sequenced was PBMCs. The sequence was collected from a man aged 40-50 years in good health and CMV-seronegative. The rearrangement joins TRBV7-3 to TRBJ2-3; D is ambiguous. In nucleotides, the CDR3 is TGTGCCAGCAGCTTTCAGGCGACAGATACGCAGTATTTT. Protein: CASSFQATDTQYF. Complete variable domain (other parts from reference TRBV7-3 and TRBJ2-3): GAGVSQTPSNKVTEKGKYVELRCDPISGHTALYWYRQSLGQGPEFLIYFQGTGAADDSGLPNDRFFAVRPEGSVSTLKIQRTERGDSAVYLCASSFQATDTQYFGPGTRLTVL.